In its sample, the clone carrying this TCR beta chain was seen a few times. Its antigen remains unknown. This entry is derived from a study of cytomegalovirus exposure and HLA in healthy donors. Study-wide results and caveats: Later work associated roughly 17,000 TCR beta sequences with HLA alleles at 0.05 false discovery rate. Accurate prediction of most subjects' HLA-A and HLA-B alleles from TCR beta sequences was reported.

PCR employed 60 Vbeta and 13 Jbeta primers. Data came from immunoSEQ multiplex PCR; TCRdb stores just in-frame clones and leaves some out. In the table there are tens of thousands of clones, more than 80% of which are singletons. The CDR3 spans 15 residues. Per the germline V gene, CDR1 is SGHNT and CDR2 is YENEEA. The V and J ends lost 5 bases and 2 bases, in that order; junction bases with no gene match: 9. This sequence joins TRBV11-3 and TRBJ2-7; 7 bases fit TRBD1. The receptor's source is a woman aged 25 to 45 in good health and CMV-seronegative. The sample was PBMCs. This chain's CDR3 is CASSPGTGQPYEQYF. CDR3 nucleotides: TGTGCCAGCAGCCCCGGAACGGGACAGCCCTACGAGCAGTACTTC.